What follows are 26 T cell receptor beta chains derived from one specimen sequenced in a study of T-cell memory formation after mild COVID-19. TCRdb re-called the 5' RACE reads through MiXCR, storing one row per CDR3 protein. The table shows fewer than 700,000 distinct CDR3 sequences, with over 15% occurring only once. The specimen sequenced was PBMCs or a T cell subset sorted from them (not recorded which). The receptor source for this set is an adult woman who had mild COVID-19 (a few samples of this study predate the infection). Cell type and time point are not known.

In its sample, this clonotype was seen a few times. V usage is TRBV29-1 and J usage is TRBJ2-7, with TRBD1 matching 9 bases. With V trimmed by 6 bases and J by 0 bases, 9 bases remained unmatched. The germline CDR1 and CDR2 sequences are SQVTM and ANQGSEA. The CDR3 has 15 residues. CDR3 in DNA: TGCAGCGTCGGACAGGGGAAATGGGACTCCTACGAGCAGTACTTC. The encoded protein is CSVGQGKWDSYEQYF.

This clonotype turned up a few times. J is TRBJ1-1 and V is TRBV6-1; unclear D gene. Germline values: CDR1 MNHNS, CDR2 SASEGT. The CDR3 is 13 amino acids. Between the trimmed V and J ends, which lost 8 bases and 4 bases, there was a span of 14 bases. The CDR3 sequence is CASLLGSGTEAFF. In DNA, the CDR3 is TGTGCCAGCCTCCTGGGGTCGGGCACTGAAGCTTTCTTT.

This clonotype was seen a handful of times. This rearrangement joins TRBV20-1 to TRBJ1-6, with no clear D. V was shortened by 5 bases and J by 7 bases, with 12 bases between the two germline ends. Per the germline V gene, CDR1 is DFQATT and CDR2 is SNEGSKA (reference sequence). This CDR3 is 13 amino acids long. CDR3 sequence (DNA): TGCAGTGCTCTCACTTCCCCAAATTCACCCCTCCACTTT. Translated, it gives CSALTSPNSPLHF.

The chain is built from TRBV20-1 and TRBJ2-3, with a weak D call TRBD2 (7 bases). Germline assignment: CDR1 DFQATT and CDR2 SNEGSKA (reference sequence). Trimming took off 2 bases at V and 4 bases at J, with 16 bases between the two ends. The CDR3 is 15 residues long. DNA for the CDR3: TGCAGTGCTAGAAGGGGGGGACTGGTGGCAGATACGCAGTATTTT. Protein product: CSARRGGLVADTQYF.

The rearrangement uses TRBV18 and TRBJ2-1; 8 bases are a match to TRBD2. The CDR3 is 15 amino acids. Germline V gene data show CDR1 as KGHSH and CDR2 as LQKENI. V shed 3 bases, J shed 3 bases, and the junction held 4 bases outside the gene matches. The CDR3 reads CASSPSLADYNEQFF. In DNA, the CDR3 is TGTGCCAGCTCACCCTCACTAGCGGACTACAATGAGCAGTTCTTC.

This rearrangement joins TRBV10-3 to TRBJ1-2; D is unresolved. This CDR3 is 14 amino acids long. Looked up from germline, CDR1 is ENHRY and CDR2 is SYGVKD. Trimming stripped 3 bases from V and 2 bases from J, with 10 bases between. CDR3 region: CAISDVRQNYGYTF. For the CDR3, the DNA is TGTGCCATCAGTGATGTACGGCAGAACTATGGCTACACCTTC.

The chain couples TRBV9 to TRBJ2-5; D gene uncertain. The CDR3 extends over 15 amino acids. V lost 0 bases and J lost 2, with 11 bases in between. Germline lookup yields CDR1 SGDLS and CDR2 YYNGEE. The chain's CDR3 is CASSVDGWGQETQYF. CDR3 DNA: TGTGCCAGCAGCGTAGATGGGTGGGGTCAAGAGACCCAGTACTTC.

This clonotype showed up just a few times. V is TRBV12-3 or TRBV12-4 and J is TRBJ1-1; D uncertain. With 7 bases removed from V and 8 bases from J, the gap between germline ends came to 20 bases. The CDR3 sequence is 14 residues long. CDR3 nucleotides: TGTGCCAGCACTAAATCCGCGTTTCGGACGGAAGCTTTCTTT. It translates to CASTKSAFRTEAFF.

This chain uses TRBV30 with TRBJ2-7; D remains unclear. Trimming left V 5 bases short and J 2 bases short, with 13 bases between. This CDR3 is 13 amino acids long. Germline assignment: CDR1 GTSNPN and CDR2 SVGIG (reference sequence). The CDR3 sequence is CAWAVGAPYEQYF. As DNA, the CDR3 is TGTGCCTGGGCCGTCGGAGCGCCCTACGAGCAGTACTTC.

This chain uses TRBV20-1 with TRBJ2-1; TRBD2 is a possible D gene (6 bases). The germline V and J ends were trimmed by 6 bases and 10 bases, with 22 bases remaining between them. This CDR3 has 14 amino acids. Germline CDR1 DFQATT, CDR2 SNEGSKA (reference sequence). The CDR3 DNA reads as TGCAGTGCGGTTCCGGGACTCCCGAAATTAGAGCAGTTCTTC. Translated, it gives CSAVPGLPKLEQFF.

This clonotype was detected a few times. The genes are TRBV3-1 and TRBJ1-2, with 7 positions matching TRBD1. Germline V gene lookup returns CDR1 LGHDT and CDR2 YNNKEL (reference sequence). The J segment lost 8 bases and the V segment lost 6 bases, leaving 12 bases of the junction unmatched. The CDR3 totals 14 residues. CDR3 amino acids: CASRTGSDRHGYTF. CDR3 in DNA: TGTGCCAGCAGGACAGGGTCGGACCGCCACGGCTACACCTTC.

V is TRBV24-1 and J is TRBJ1-5, with no clear D. This CDR3 is 14 amino acids long. The ends were cut back, 5 bases at V and 5 bases at J, with 12 bases in the middle. The germline V gene encodes CDR1 KGHDR and CDR2 SFDVKD. CDR3 amino acids: CATSGPRRDQPQHF. The DNA of the CDR3 is TGTGCCACCAGTGGTCCACGGAGGGATCAGCCCCAGCATTTT.

Ten or more counts support this clonotype. The chain has TRBV5-6 and TRBJ2-1; TRBD2 matches at 10 bases. This CDR3 is 16 amino acids long. V was clipped by 1 base and J by 7 bases; unmatched bases: 8. Per germline, CDR1 SGHDT and CDR2 YYEEEE. The CDR3 DNA reads TGTGCCAGCAGCTTGACGCTAGCGGGAGAGTTGAATGAGCAGTTCTTC. Protein product: CASSLTLAGELNEQFF. The full variable domain, completed using reference TRBV5-6 and TRBJ2-1, is DAGVTQSPTHLIKTRGQQVTLRCSPKSGHDTVSWYQQALGQGPQFIFQYYEEEERQRGNFPDRFSGHQFPNYSSELNVNALLLGDSALYLCASSLTLAGELNEQFFGPGTRLTVL.

CDR3 bases: TGTGCCAGCACCCGTTTGGGCGGGGTCGGGACAGATACGCAGTATTTT. Translated, it gives CASTRLGGVGTDTQYF. The rearrangement joins TRBV3-1 to TRBJ2-3; TRBD2 might be the D (6 bases). Trimming cost V 7 bases and J 3 bases, with 20 bases left between them. This CDR3 is built from 16 residues. Germline CDR1 is LGHDT and CDR2 is YNNKEL (reference sequence).

To note about this clonotype: A much larger clone differs by one base, so this may be a read error. V is TRBV5-1 and J is TRBJ2-5, with D tentatively TRBD2 (7 bases). This CDR3 spans 15 amino acids. Germline CDR1 SGHRS, CDR2 YFSETQ. The CDR3: CASSSPQGGQEAQYF. The CDR3 DNA follows: TGCGCCAGCAGCTCTCCACAGGGAGGGCAAGAGGCCCAGTACTTC.

The chain joins TRBV5-1 to TRBJ1-1; 12 bases line up with TRBD1. Per the germline V gene, CDR1 is SGHRS and CDR2 is YFSETQ. This CDR3 spans 16 amino acids. V was pared by 4 bases and J by 0 bases, with 4 bases of the junction left unmatched. CDR3 region: CASSRGTGGMNTEAFF. The CDR3 DNA reads as TGCGCCAGCAGCCGCGGGACAGGGGGCATGAACACTGAAGCTTTCTTT.

The chain employs TRBV11-2 and TRBJ1-1; TRBD1 is a possible D gene (6 bases). The CDR3 is 14 amino acids. V lost 1 base and J lost 7, with 13 bases in between. Per the germline V gene, CDR1 is SGHAT and CDR2 is FQNNGV. CDR3 DNA sequence: TGTGCCAGCAGCTTAGGACGGACAGCCATTGAAGCTTTCTTT. Its translation: CASSLGRTAIEAFF.

The rearrangement joins TRBV12-3 or TRBV12-4 to TRBJ1-1; no firm D call. The CDR3 spans 10 residues. The ends were cut back, 6 bases at V and 7 bases at J, with 6 bases in the middle. In DNA, the CDR3 is TGTGCCAGCAGGGGGAATGAAGCTTTCTTT. Translated, it gives CASRGNEAFF.

The CDR3 region is CASSLENLSYNEQFF. The DNA of the CDR3 is TGTGCCAGCAGCTTAGAGAACCTCTCCTACAATGAGCAGTTCTTC. The chain uses TRBV11-2 and TRBJ2-1; no clear D. Germline-derived CDR1 and CDR2 are SGHAT and FQNNGV. Trimming took 0 bases from V and 0 from J, leaving 6 bases between them. CDR3 length equals 15 residues.

The sample holds many counts of this clonotype. J is TRBJ2-3 and V is TRBV6-5, with a weak D call TRBD2 (7 bases). Trimming cost V 2 bases and J 6 bases, with 15 bases left between them. Germline CDR1 and CDR2: MNHEY and SVGAGI. This CDR3 has 15 residues. CDR3 nucleotide sequence: TGTGCCAGCAGTTACGTACGGGGGGCCACGGATACGCAGTATTTT. Residues: CASSYVRGATDTQYF.

The chain combines TRBV12-3 or TRBV12-4 with TRBJ2-7; D call uncertain. V was cut by 3 bases and J by 5 bases, with 14 bases left in between. The CDR3 has 14 amino acids. The CDR3 DNA follows: TGTGCCAGCAGTTTCTATGGGGTTTCGGACGAGCAGTACTTC. Translating it yields CASSFYGVSDEQYF.

The V and J genes are TRBV6-2 or TRBV6-3 and TRBJ2-5; 12 positions match TRBD1. CDR3 length: 16 residues. The germline V gene has CDR1 MNHEY and CDR2 SVGEGT. With V trimmed by 4 bases and J by 3 bases, 6 bases remained unmatched. The CDR3, as DNA: TGTGCCAGCAGTTTCCCCGGGACAGGGGGCGAAGAGACCCAGTACTTC. Protein sequence: CASSFPGTGGEETQYF.

The rearrangement joins TRBV10-3 to TRBJ2-5, with D uncertain. Trimming took 5 bases from V and 6 from J, leaving 13 bases between them. The CDR3 length is 13 residues. CDR1 and CDR2 from the germline V gene are ENHRY and SYGVKD. CDR3 sequence reads: CAISQDGGQTQYF. CDR3 in DNA: TGTGCCATCAGTCAGGACGGCGGCCAGACCCAGTACTTC.

V is TRBV7-9 and J is TRBJ2-5; possible D gene TRBD2, 6 bases. Germline CDR1 reads SEHNR; CDR2 reads FQNEAQ (reference sequence). The ends were cut back, 3 bases at V and 4 bases at J, with 27 bases in the middle. The CDR3 covers 19 residues. Here the CDR3 DNA reads TGTGCCAGCAGCTTCAGGGATTGGACGGTTGCGGGAAGGGGAGAGACCCAGTACTTC. It translates to CASSFRDWTVAGRGETQYF.

The sample holds many counts of this clonotype. This chain links TRBV7-3 with TRBJ2-1; 10 bases agree with TRBD2. The V gene end was trimmed by 0 bases and the J gene end by 7 bases; junction bases not matched to a gene: 9. The CDR3 is made up of 17 amino acids. Germline-derived CDR1 and CDR2 are SGHTA and FQGTGA. CDR3 region: CASSLTDPSGRGNEQFF. The DNA for the CDR3 is TGTGCCAGCAGCTTAACGGATCCAAGCGGGAGGGGAAATGAGCAGTTCTTC.

DNA for the CDR3: TGTGCCAGTAGTATTGGTGGAGTTTCAGGAGTCTATGGCTACACCTTC. Translating it yields CASSIGGVSGVYGYTF. The chain has TRBV19 and TRBJ1-2; no clear D gene. The CDR3 runs to 16 residues. V lost 3 bases and J lost 4, with 18 bases in between. The germline V gene has CDR1 LNHDA and CDR2 SQIVND (reference sequence).